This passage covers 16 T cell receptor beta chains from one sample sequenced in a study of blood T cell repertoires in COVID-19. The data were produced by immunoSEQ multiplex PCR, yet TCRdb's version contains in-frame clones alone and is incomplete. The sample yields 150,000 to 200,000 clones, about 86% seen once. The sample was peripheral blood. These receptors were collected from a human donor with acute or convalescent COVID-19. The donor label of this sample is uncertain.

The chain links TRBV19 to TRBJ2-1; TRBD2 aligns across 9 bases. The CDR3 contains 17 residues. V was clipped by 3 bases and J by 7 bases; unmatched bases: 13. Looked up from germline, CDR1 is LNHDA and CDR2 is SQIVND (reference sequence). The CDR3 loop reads CASSIIGAAGGLNEQFF. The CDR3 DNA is TGTGCCAGTAGTATTATCGGAGCAGCGGGGGGTCTAAATGAGCAGTTCTTC.

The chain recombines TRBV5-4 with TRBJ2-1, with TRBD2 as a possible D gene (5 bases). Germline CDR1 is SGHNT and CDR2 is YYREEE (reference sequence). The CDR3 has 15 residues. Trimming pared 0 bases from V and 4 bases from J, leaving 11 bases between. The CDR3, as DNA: TGTGCCAGCAGCTTGGGAGGTGGCGGGTACAATGAGCAGTTCTTC. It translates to CASSLGGGGYNEQFF.

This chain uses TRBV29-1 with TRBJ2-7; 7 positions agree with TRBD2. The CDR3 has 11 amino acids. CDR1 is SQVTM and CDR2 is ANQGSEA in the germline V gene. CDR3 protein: CSGGEYYEQYF. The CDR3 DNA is TGCAGTGGGGGGGAATACTACGAGCAGTACTTC.

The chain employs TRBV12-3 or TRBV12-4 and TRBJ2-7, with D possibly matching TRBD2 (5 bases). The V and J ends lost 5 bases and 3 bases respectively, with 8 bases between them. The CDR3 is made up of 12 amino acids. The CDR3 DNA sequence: TGTGCCAGCAGTCGGGAATTCTACGAGCAGTACTTC. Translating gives CASSREFYEQYF.

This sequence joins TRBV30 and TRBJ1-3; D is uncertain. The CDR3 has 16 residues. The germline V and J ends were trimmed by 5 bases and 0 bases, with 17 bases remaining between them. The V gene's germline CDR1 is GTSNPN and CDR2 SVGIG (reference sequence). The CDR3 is CAWGRDARYSGNTIYF. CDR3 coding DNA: TGTGCCTGGGGTCGTGACGCCAGGTACTCTGGAAACACCATATATTTT.

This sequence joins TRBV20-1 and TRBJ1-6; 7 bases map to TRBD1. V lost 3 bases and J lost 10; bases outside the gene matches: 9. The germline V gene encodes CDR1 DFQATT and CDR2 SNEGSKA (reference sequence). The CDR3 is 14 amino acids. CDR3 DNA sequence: TGCAGTGCTAGTCCTACAGGGGCCGGGTCACCCCTCCACTTT. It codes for CSASPTGAGSPLHF.

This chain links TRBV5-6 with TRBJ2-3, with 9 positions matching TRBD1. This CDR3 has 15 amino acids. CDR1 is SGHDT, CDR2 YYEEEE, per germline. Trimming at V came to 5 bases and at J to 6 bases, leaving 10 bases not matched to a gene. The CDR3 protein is CASRAQGASKDTQYF. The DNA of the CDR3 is TGTGCCAGCAGGGCACAGGGGGCAAGTAAGGATACGCAGTATTTT.

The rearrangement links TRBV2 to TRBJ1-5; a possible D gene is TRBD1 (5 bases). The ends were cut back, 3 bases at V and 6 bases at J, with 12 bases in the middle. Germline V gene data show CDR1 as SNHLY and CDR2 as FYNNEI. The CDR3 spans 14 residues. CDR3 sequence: CASSDRVVGQPQHF. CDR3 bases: TGTGCCAGCAGTGACAGGGTGGTAGGTCAGCCCCAGCATTTT.

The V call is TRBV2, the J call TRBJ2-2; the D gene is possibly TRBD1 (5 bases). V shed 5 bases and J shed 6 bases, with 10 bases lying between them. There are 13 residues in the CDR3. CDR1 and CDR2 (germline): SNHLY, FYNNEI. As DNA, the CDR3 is TGTGCCAGCAGTACCAGGGAAGCCGGGGAGCTGTTTTTT. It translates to CASSTREAGELFF.

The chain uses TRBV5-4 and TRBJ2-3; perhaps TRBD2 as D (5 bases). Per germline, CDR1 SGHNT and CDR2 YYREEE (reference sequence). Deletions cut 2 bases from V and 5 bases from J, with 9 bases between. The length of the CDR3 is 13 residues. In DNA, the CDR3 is TGTGCCAGCAGCTTCGGGAACGGAGATACGCAGTATTTT. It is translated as CASSFGNGDTQYF.

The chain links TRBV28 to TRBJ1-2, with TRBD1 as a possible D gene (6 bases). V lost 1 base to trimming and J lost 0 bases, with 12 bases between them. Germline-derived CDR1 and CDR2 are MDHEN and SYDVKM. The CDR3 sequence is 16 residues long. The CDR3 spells CASSLFEAGANYGYTF. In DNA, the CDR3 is TGTGCCAGCAGTTTATTTGAGGCAGGGGCTAACTATGGCTACACCTTC.

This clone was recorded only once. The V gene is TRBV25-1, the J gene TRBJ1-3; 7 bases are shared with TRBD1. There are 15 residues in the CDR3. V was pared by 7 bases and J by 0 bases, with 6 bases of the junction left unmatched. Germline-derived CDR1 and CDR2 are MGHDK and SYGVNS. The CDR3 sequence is CASMGQRFSGNTIYF. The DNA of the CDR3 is TGTGCCAGCATGGGACAGCGATTCTCTGGAAACACCATATATTTT.

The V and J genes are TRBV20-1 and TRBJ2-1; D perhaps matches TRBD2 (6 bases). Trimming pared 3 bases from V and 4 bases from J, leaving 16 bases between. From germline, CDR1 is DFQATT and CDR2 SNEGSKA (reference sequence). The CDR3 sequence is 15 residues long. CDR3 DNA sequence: TGCAGTGCTAGTACGGGGGAGAGGTTATACAATGAGCAGTTCTTC. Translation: CSASTGERLYNEQFF.

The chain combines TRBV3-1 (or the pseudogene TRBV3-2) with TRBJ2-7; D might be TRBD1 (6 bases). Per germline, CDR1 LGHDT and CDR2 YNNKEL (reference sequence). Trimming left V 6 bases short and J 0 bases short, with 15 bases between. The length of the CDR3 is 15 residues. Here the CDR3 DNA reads TGTGCCAGCAGTCATTCCGACAGGAGCTCCTACGAGCAGTACTTC. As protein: CASSHSDRSSYEQYF.

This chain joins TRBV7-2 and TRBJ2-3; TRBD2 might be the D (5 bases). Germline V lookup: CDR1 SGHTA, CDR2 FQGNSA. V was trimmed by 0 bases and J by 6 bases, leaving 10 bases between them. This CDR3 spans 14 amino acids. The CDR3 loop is CASSLAGVGDTQYF. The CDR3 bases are TGTGCCAGCAGCTTAGCGGGAGTGGGGGATACGCAGTATTTT.

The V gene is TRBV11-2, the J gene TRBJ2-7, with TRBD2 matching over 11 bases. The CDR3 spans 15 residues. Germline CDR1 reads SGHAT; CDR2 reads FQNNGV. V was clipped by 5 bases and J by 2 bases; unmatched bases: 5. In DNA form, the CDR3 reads TGTGCCAGCAGCATGGGACTAGCGGCGACCTACGAGCAGTACTTC. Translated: CASSMGLAATYEQYF. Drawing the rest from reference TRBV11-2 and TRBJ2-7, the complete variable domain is EAGVAQSPRYKIIEKRQSVAFWCNPISGHATLYWYQQILGQGPKLLIQFQNNGVVDDSQLPKDRFSAERLKGVDSTLKIQPAKLEDSAVYLCASSMGLAATYEQYFGPGTRLTVT.